This TCR beta chain was identified during a study of cytomegalovirus exposure and HLA in healthy donors. The PCR ran on 60 Vbeta and 13 Jbeta primers. Per the original methods: Later work found 65 million to 90 million unique TCR beta chains, with roughly 11 million shared. Here immunoSEQ multiplex PCR was the method, and the copy in TCRdb shows in-frame clones only, minus some. V, J and clone size are those of that table, while D and trimming were read from the DNA. Of 200,000 to 250,000 clones listed, about three quarters were seen once; the top ten hold approximately 2.6%. CDR1 PRHDT and CDR2 FYEKMQ come from the germline V gene (reference sequence). Trimming stripped 0 bases from V and 0 bases from J, with 5 bases between. There are 15 residues in the CDR3. This clone was recorded only once.

The sample consisted of PBMCs. The chain combines TRBV13 with TRBJ2-2; D is unresolved. The TCR comes from a woman in her sixties or seventies in good health and CMV-seropositive. The CDR3 DNA is TGTGCCAGCAGCTTAGGGGGCCCGAACACCGGGGAGCTGTTTTTT. It codes for CASSLGGPNTGELFF.